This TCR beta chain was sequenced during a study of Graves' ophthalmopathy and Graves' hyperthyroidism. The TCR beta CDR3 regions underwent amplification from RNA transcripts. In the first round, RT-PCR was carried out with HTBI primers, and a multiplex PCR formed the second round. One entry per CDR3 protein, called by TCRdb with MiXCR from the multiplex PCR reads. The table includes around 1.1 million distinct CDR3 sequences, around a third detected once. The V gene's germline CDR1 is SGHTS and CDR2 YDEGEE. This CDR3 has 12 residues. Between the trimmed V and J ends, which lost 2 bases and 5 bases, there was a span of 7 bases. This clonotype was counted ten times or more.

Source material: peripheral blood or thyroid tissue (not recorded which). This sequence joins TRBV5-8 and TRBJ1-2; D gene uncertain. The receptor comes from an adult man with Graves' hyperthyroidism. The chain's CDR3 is CASSFSTYGYTF. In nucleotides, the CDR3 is TGTGCCAGCAGCTTCTCGACTTATGGCTACACCTTC.